The T cell receptor (beta chain) under discussion was sequenced for a study of T cells in Graves' hyperthyroidism and ophthalmopathy. The V gene's germline CDR1 is SGHVS and CDR2 FQNEAQ. CDR3 size: 17 residues. The germline V and J ends were trimmed by 5 bases and 8 bases, with 27 bases remaining between them. In this sample, this clonotype turned up many times. Amplification of TCR beta CDR3 regions was performed using RNA transcripts as template. HTBI primers were the set used in a first-round RT-PCR of the TCR CDR3. TCRdb passed the multiplex PCR reads through MiXCR, listing each CDR3 protein once. The sample yields 350,000 or so distinct CDR3 sequences, roughly 18% seen once.

The rearrangement links TRBV7-8 to TRBJ1-1; the D gene is possibly TRBD1 (6 bases). The sequencing sample was made of blood. The source is a woman in her fifties or sixties with Graves' hyperthyroidism. CDR3 in amino acids: CASSPHLSTGSPAEAFF. The DNA of the CDR3 is TGTGCCAGCAGCCCCCACCTCTCGACAGGCTCCCCCGCCGAAGCTTTCTTT.